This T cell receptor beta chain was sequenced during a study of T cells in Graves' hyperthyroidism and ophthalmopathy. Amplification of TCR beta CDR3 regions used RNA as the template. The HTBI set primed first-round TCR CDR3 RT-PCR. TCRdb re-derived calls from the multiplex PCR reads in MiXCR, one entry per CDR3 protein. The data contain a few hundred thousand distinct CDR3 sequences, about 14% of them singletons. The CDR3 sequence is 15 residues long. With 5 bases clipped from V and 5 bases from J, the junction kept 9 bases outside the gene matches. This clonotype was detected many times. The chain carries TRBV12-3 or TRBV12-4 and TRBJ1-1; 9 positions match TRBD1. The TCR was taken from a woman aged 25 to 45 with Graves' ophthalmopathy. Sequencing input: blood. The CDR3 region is CASSRRGQGRTEAFF. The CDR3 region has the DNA TGTGCCAGCAGTCGAAGGGGACAGGGAAGGACTGAAGCTTTCTTT.